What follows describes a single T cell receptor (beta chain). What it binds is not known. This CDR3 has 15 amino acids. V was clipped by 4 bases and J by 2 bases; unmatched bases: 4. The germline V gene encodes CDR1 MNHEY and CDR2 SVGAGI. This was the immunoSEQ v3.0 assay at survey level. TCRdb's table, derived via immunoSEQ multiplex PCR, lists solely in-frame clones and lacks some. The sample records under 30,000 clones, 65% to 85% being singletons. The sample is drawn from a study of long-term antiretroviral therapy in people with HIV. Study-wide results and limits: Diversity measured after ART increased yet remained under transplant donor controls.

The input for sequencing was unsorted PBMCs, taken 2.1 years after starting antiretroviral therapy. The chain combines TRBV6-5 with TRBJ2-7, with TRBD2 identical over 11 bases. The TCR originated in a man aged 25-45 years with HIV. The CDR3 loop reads CASSFGTSGAYEQYF. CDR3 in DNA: TGTGCCAGCAGTTTCGGGACTAGCGGAGCCTACGAGCAGTACTTC.